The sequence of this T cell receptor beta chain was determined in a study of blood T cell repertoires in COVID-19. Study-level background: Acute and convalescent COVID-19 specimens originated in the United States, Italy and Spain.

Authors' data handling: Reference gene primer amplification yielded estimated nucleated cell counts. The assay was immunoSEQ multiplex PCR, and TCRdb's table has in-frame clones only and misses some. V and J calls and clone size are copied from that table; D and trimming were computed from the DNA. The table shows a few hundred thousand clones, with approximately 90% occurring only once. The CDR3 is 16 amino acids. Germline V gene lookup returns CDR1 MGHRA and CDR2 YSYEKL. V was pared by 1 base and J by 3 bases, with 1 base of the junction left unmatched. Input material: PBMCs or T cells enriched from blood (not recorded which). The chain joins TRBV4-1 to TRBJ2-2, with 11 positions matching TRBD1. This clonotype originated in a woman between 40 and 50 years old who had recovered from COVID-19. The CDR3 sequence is CASSQVGQGDTGELFF. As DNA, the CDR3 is TGCGCCAGCAGCCAAGTGGGACAGGGGGACACCGGGGAGCTGTTTTTT.